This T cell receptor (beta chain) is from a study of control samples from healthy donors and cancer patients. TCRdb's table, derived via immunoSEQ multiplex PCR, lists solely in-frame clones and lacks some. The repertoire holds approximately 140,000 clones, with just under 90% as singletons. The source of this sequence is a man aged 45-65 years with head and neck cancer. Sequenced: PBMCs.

The CDR3 DNA follows: TGTGCCAGCAGCCCTCATTCCGGACAGGGGAAGGAGACCCAGTACTTC. This encodes CASSPHSGQGKETQYF. The chain links TRBV28 to TRBJ2-5; 9 bases fit TRBD1. This CDR3 spans 16 amino acids. CDR1 is MDHEN, CDR2 SYDVKM, per germline. Trimming cost V 6 bases and J 5 bases; bases outside gene matches: 13. Using reference TRBV28 and TRBJ2-5 for the parts outside the CDR3, the full variable domain is DVKVTQSSRYLVKRTGEKVFLECVQDMDHENMFWYRQDPGLGLRLIYFSYDVKMKEKGDIPEGYSVSREKKERFSLILESASTNQTSMYLCASSPHSGQGKETQYFGPGTRLLVL.